Listed here are 17 T cell receptor beta chains from one sample, sequenced in a study of T cells of healthy individuals (dated by TCRdb to between 2018 and 2020). Libraries were made using 5' RACE. Reads for this sample came from an Illumina MiSeq. The raw public data were reprocessed by TCRdb itself: fastp quality trimming at Q25, MiXCR clonotype calling, in-frame beta chains only. Identical CDR3 protein sequences are pooled into one entry, listed with their most common genes and DNA. Across this sample there are approximately 50,000 distinct CDR3 sequences, with roughly 15% seen only once. The top ten clonotypes cover roughly 16% of the sample. All receptors derive from a human donor in good health.

The rearrangement joins TRBV20-1 to TRBJ2-7; TRBD1 might be the D (6 bases). This CDR3 region has 11 residues. V dropped 6 bases and J dropped 6 bases, with 12 bases sitting between them. Germline CDR1 is DFQATT and CDR2 is SNEGSKA (reference sequence). The chain's CDR3 is CSATWDTEQYF. The DNA for the CDR3 is TGCAGTGCCACCTGGGACACCGAGCAGTACTTC.

This clonotype was counted a few times. This chain connects TRBV20-1 to TRBJ2-5, with D unresolved. Germline CDR1 and CDR2: DFQATT and SNEGSKA (reference sequence). The length of the CDR3 is 14 residues. Trimming left V 0 bases short and J 4 bases short, with 12 bases between. DNA of the CDR3: TGCAGTGCTAGAGATTTCGGTAGCCCAGAGACCCAGTACTTC. This encodes CSARDFGSPETQYF.

The V call is TRBV4-1, the J call TRBJ2-5; TRBD1 aligns across 11 bases. V lost 3 bases to trimming and J lost 4 bases; unmatched junction nucleotides: 10. From germline, CDR1 is MGHRA and CDR2 YSYEKL. The CDR3 is 17 amino acids. CDR3 in amino acids: CASSQLNTGTGGETQYF. The CDR3 DNA follows: TGCGCCAGCAGCCAGCTCAACACCGGGACAGGGGGAGAGACCCAGTACTTC.

This clonotype was seen at least ten times. This sequence joins TRBV29-1 and TRBJ2-7, with unresolved D. This CDR3 has 11 amino acids. Trimming removed 7 bases at V and 1 base at J, with 8 bases between. Germline values: CDR1 SQVTM, CDR2 ANQGSEA. The CDR3 reads CSAAGSYEQYF. The CDR3 DNA is TGCAGCGCCGCCGGGTCCTACGAGCAGTACTTC.

The table lists this clonotype with many counts. The CDR3 DNA sequence: TGCAGCGTTGCCCCTACTGACAGGGGAGGCACCGGGGAGCTGTTTTTT. It yields the protein CSVAPTDRGGTGELFF. The V gene is TRBV29-1, the J gene TRBJ2-2; the match to TRBD1 covers 8 bases. In germline, CDR1 is SQVTM, CDR2 ANQGSEA. Trimming removed 4 bases from V and 4 bases from J; junction bases left unmatched: 11. CDR3 length: 16 amino acids.

The chain has TRBV19 and TRBJ2-1; D is perhaps TRBD1 or TRBD2 (5 bases each). The CDR3 contains 15 residues. Between the trimmed V and J ends, which lost 10 bases and 0 bases, there was a span of 16 bases. CDR1 is LNHDA, CDR2 SQIVND, per germline (reference sequence). CDR3 nucleotide sequence: TGTGCCACCCGAAGGGCAGGGAGCTCCTACAATGAGCAGTTCTTC. This translates into CATRRAGSSYNEQFF.

The gene calls are TRBV30 and TRBJ2-2, with 10 bases aligning to TRBD1. CDR1 is GTSNPN, CDR2 SVGIG, per germline (reference sequence). The CDR3 loop spans 16 amino acids. The V and J ends lost 2 bases and 6 bases, in that order; junction bases with no gene match: 9. The CDR3 coding sequence is TGTGCCTGGAGTTACCCGGGACAGGGGTGGGCCGGGGAGCTGTTTTTT. Protein: CAWSYPGQGWAGELFF.

The chain employs TRBV18 and TRBJ2-1; D possibly corresponds to TRBD1 (5 bases). This CDR3 region has 12 residues. Trimming left V 3 bases short and J 7 bases short, with 7 bases between. The germline V gene encodes CDR1 KGHSH and CDR2 LQKENI. CDR3 sequence reads: CASSPDSNEQFF. CDR3 nucleotide sequence: TGTGCCAGCTCACCTGACAGTAATGAGCAGTTCTTC.

V gene TRBV7-2 combines with J gene TRBJ1-1; D gene uncertain. This CDR3 contains 13 residues. V lost 4 bases, J lost 5 bases, and 11 bases lay in between. Germline V gene sequence: CDR1 SGHTA, CDR2 FQGNSA. CDR3 coding DNA: TGTGCCAGCAGCTCAAGGACGGGGACTGAAGCTTTCTTT. Translated: CASSSRTGTEAFF.

This clonotype has just a few counts. The chain has TRBV29-1 and TRBJ2-5; D gene unclear. The germline V gene encodes CDR1 SQVTM and CDR2 ANQGSEA. The CDR3 contains 13 residues. The V and J ends lost 8 bases and 7 bases respectively, with 20 bases between them. The CDR3 here is CSLNPQDFGTQYF. As DNA, the CDR3 is TGCAGCCTTAATCCACAAGATTTTGGGACCCAGTACTTC. The whole variable domain, remainder taken from reference TRBV29-1 and TRBJ2-5, is SAVISQKPSRDICQRGTSLTIQCQVDSQVTMMFWYRQQPGQSLTLIATANQGSEATYESGFVIDKFPISRPNLTFSTLTVSNMSPEDSSIYLCSLNPQDFGTQYFGPGTRLLVL.

This clonotype has a count of ten or more. The gene calls are TRBV6-1 and TRBJ1-1; D is unclear. Trimming took off 6 bases at V and 0 bases at J, with 11 bases between the two ends. The germline CDR1 and CDR2 sequences are MNHNS and SASEGT. The CDR3 has 14 amino acids. The CDR3 reads CASRRELMNTEAFF. The CDR3, as DNA: TGTGCCAGCAGAAGAGAGTTGATGAACACTGAAGCTTTCTTT.

In its sample, this clonotype was seen many times. The chain employs TRBV7-8 and TRBJ2-2; the D is unclear. The CDR3 length is 15 residues. The V gene's germline CDR1 is SGHVS and CDR2 FQNEAQ. V was pared by 0 bases and J by 0 bases, with 5 bases between. The CDR3, as DNA: TGTGCCAGCAGCTTAGCGGACCCGAACACCGGGGAGCTGTTTTTT. As protein: CASSLADPNTGELFF.

This clonotype was seen only a few times. CDR3 DNA sequence: TGTGCCAGCAGTCTCCTAGCGGGGGGCAGAGAGACCCAGTACTTC. It specifies CASSLLAGGRETQYF. This sequence joins TRBV28 and TRBJ2-5; 11 nucleotides match TRBD2. In germline, CDR1 is MDHEN, CDR2 SYDVKM. V lost 5 bases, J lost 4 bases, and 6 bases stayed unmatched. This CDR3 is built from 15 residues.

The chain employs TRBV6-1 and TRBJ2-2; 8 positions match TRBD2. The CDR3 length is 13 residues. From germline, CDR1 is MNHNS and CDR2 SASEGT. Trimming at V came to 4 bases and at J to 6 bases, leaving 1 base not matched to a gene. This CDR3 reads CASSVLAAGELFF. The CDR3 DNA follows: TGTGCCAGCAGTGTACTAGCGGCCGGGGAGCTGTTTTTT.

This chain links TRBV2 with TRBJ1-6; 7 bases map to TRBD1. Trimming cost V 10 bases and J 7 bases; bases outside gene matches: 10. Per the germline V gene, CDR1 is SNHLY and CDR2 is FYNNEI. This CDR3 is built from 14 residues. The CDR3 DNA sequence: TGTGCCACCAAAGGGGGCCCCGCGAATTCACCCCTCCACTTT. Its translation is CATKGGPANSPLHF.

This clonotype was recorded a few times. The rearrangement joins TRBV7-4 to TRBJ2-3; D may be TRBD1 or TRBD2 (5 bases each). This CDR3 has 19 amino acids. Trimming pared 3 bases from V and 2 bases from J, leaving 24 bases between. Germline assignment: CDR1 SGHVT and CDR2 SQSDAQ. Written as DNA, the CDR3 is TGTGCCAGCAGCTTTCCGGGGTCCGGGACCCACGGGGTCACAGATACGCAGTATTTT. It translates to CASSFPGSGTHGVTDTQYF.

This clonotype was recorded once. A read error is possible here, since a much larger clone lies one base away. The chain uses TRBV5-1 and TRBJ2-3; D remains unclear. Per germline, CDR1 SGHRS and CDR2 YFSETQ. Trimming stripped 4 bases from V and 5 bases from J, with 11 bases between. This CDR3 region has 13 residues. The CDR3 nucleotides are TGCGCCAGCAGCAAAAGCGTGGAAGATACGCAGTATTTT. It is translated as CASSKSVEDTQYF.